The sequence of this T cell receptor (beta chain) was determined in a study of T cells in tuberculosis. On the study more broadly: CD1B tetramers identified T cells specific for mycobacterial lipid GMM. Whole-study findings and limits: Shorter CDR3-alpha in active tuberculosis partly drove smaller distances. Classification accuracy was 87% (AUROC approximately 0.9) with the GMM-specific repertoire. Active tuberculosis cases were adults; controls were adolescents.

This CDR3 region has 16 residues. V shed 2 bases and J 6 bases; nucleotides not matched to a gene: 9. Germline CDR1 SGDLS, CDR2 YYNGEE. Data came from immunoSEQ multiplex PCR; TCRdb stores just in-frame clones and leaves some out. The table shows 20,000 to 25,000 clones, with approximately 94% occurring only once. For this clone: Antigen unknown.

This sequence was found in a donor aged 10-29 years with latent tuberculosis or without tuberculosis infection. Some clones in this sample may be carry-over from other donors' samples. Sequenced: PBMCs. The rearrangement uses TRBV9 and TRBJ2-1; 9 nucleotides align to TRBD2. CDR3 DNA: TGTGCCAGCAGCGTGTCGTTAGCGGGAGTCCCCAATGAGCAGTTCTTC. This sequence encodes CASSVSLAGVPNEQFF.